The present TCR beta chain was sequenced within a study of blood T cells in healthy people across ages. A J-beta primer mix and a sample-barcoded 5' primer were used in a second PCR of roughly 6 to 12 cycles. TCRdb ran MiXCR on the 5' RACE reads and lists one entry per CDR3 protein. The repertoire has more than 650,000 distinct CDR3 sequences, roughly 20% of them found once; the top ten carry under 25%. CDR3 size: 14 residues. The germline V and J ends were trimmed by 6 bases and 0 bases, with 12 bases remaining between them. V and J are TRBV12-3 or TRBV12-4 and TRBJ2-7; tentative D call: TRBD1 (6 bases). This TCR came from a man in his 70s in good health. Sequences were obtained from blood. CDR3: CASSPGHSSYEQYF. The CDR3 nucleotides read TGTGCCAGCAGCCCGGGACACAGCTCCTACGAGCAGTACTTC.